These 31 T cell receptor beta chains were all obtained from the same sample, sequenced in a study of shared clonotypes between healthy human individuals. Assay: immunoSEQ multiplex PCR; the TCRdb copy retains only in-frame clones and omits some. The sample lists roughly 450,000 clones, 75% to 85% occurring once. The sample consisted of PBMCs. These TCRs come from a woman aged 40 to 50 in good health. Some clones in this sample may be carry-over from other donors' samples.

V usage is TRBV25-1 and J usage is TRBJ2-1; 12 nucleotides align to TRBD2. This CDR3 comprises 15 residues. CDR1 is MGHDK and CDR2 is SYGVNS in the germline V gene. After removal of 8 bases from V and 9 bases from J, the junction contained 11 bases not matched to a gene. The chain's CDR3 is CASGLTSGSGGEQFF. CDR3 bases: TGTGCCAGCGGTTTGACTAGCGGGAGTGGCGGTGAGCAGTTCTTC.

This chain uses TRBV9 with TRBJ2-1, with TRBD1 matching over 7 bases. CDR3 length: 12 residues. Germline-derived CDR1 and CDR2 are SGDLS and YYNGEE. Trimming cost V 3 bases and J 7 bases; bases outside gene matches: 1. CDR3 region: CASSGQGNEQFF. The DNA for the CDR3 is TGTGCCAGCAGCGGACAGGGTAATGAGCAGTTCTTC.

This clone appeared many times. The gene calls are TRBV30 and TRBJ2-7; D may be TRBD1 (8 bases). V lost 2 bases, J lost 6 bases, and 20 bases lay in between. The CDR3 length is 15 residues. Looked up from germline, CDR1 is GTSNPN and CDR2 is SVGIG (reference sequence). CDR3 nucleotides: TGTGCCTGGAGTCTAGCGGACAGGGATGTGTCCGAGCAGTACTTC. This translates into CAWSLADRDVSEQYF.

This clone was observed a few times. The CDR3 nucleotides read TGTGCCAGCAGTTTCGCCTTCGACAGGGAGGGCAATCAGCCCCAGCATTTT. As protein: CASSFAFDREGNQPQHF. The gene calls are TRBV27 and TRBJ1-5, with TRBD1 matching over 7 bases. Losses at the gene ends were 3 bases for V and 2 bases for J; bases not matched to a gene: 10. Germline V CDR1 and CDR2: MNHEY, SMNVEV (reference sequence). The length of the CDR3 is 17 residues.

At least ten counts were recorded for this clone. Other DNA sequences from this sample encode an identical CDR3 as well. The rearrangement uses TRBV6-4 and TRBJ2-1; TRBD2 might be the D (5 bases). The V end was cut by 3 bases, the J end by 0 bases, with 9 bases between. Per the germline V gene, CDR1 is MRHNA and CDR2 is SNTAGT. The CDR3 is 15 residues long. The DNA for the CDR3 is TGTGCCAGCAGTGAAAGGGAGAGCTCCTACAATGAGCAGTTCTTC. Translation: CASSERESSYNEQFF.

V is TRBV6-1 and J is TRBJ2-2; TRBD1 matches at 8 bases. This CDR3 is built from 15 residues. Trimming at V came to 4 bases and at J to 7 bases, leaving 8 bases not matched to a gene. Germline V lookup: CDR1 MNHNS, CDR2 SASEGT. In DNA, the CDR3 is TGTGCCAGCAGTGTGTCGACAGGGACAGGCGGGGAGCTGTTTTTT. It yields the protein CASSVSTGTGGELFF.

V is TRBV2 and J is TRBJ2-3; D perhaps matches TRBD1 (5 bases). Per germline, CDR1 SNHLY and CDR2 FYNNEI. V was trimmed by 4 bases and J by 2 bases, leaving 13 bases between them. This CDR3 has 15 amino acids. This CDR3 reads CASSGGWGSTDTQYF. The CDR3 region has the DNA TGTGCCAGCAGTGGCGGTTGGGGCTCCACAGATACGCAGTATTTT.

The DNA for the CDR3 is TGTGCCAGCAGTTACTCAGCGAATGAGCAGTTCTTC. Its protein product is CASSYSANEQFF. V gene TRBV6-5 combines with J gene TRBJ2-1; D unclear. The CDR3 has 12 amino acids. V lost 0 bases, J lost 7 bases, and 4 bases lay in between. Germline V lookup: CDR1 MNHEY, CDR2 SVGAGI.

The gene calls are TRBV29-1 and TRBJ2-5, with no clear D. Trimming took 4 bases from V and 4 from J, leaving 10 bases between them. Germline CDR1 SQVTM, CDR2 ANQGSEA. The CDR3 covers 12 residues. CDR3 DNA sequence: TGCAGCGTTGCTTTAGGGTCAGAGACCCAGTACTTC. Its translation is CSVALGSETQYF.

This chain uses TRBV7-2 with TRBJ2-5; no firm D call. V shed 1 base and J shed 2 bases, with 8 bases lying between them. Germline CDR1 reads SGHTA; CDR2 reads FQGNSA. This CDR3 region has 14 residues. The CDR3 bases are TGTGCCAGCAGCTTAGGTGCAGGACAAGAGACCCAGTACTTC. Its protein is CASSLGAGQETQYF.

The CDR3 coding sequence is TGTGCCAGCAGTTTTAGAGGCGGGAGGGCGAGCGAGCAGTACTTC. Encoded protein: CASSFRGGRASEQYF. The chain uses TRBV28 and TRBJ2-7; 9 bases line up with TRBD2. The length of the CDR3 is 15 residues. V lost 3 bases, J lost 6 bases, and 9 bases stayed unmatched. CDR1 is MDHEN, CDR2 SYDVKM, per germline.

The chain recombines TRBV5-6 with TRBJ1-5; 8 bases are a match to TRBD1. The CDR3 runs to 14 residues. V lost 3 bases to trimming and J lost 7 bases; unmatched junction nucleotides: 6. CDR1 SGHDT and CDR2 YYEEEE come from the germline V gene. The CDR3 region is CASSSRTGKQPQHF. In DNA, the CDR3 is TGTGCCAGCAGCTCTCGGACAGGGAAGCAGCCCCAGCATTTT. The full variable domain, with the rest looked up from reference TRBV5-6 and TRBJ1-5, is DAGVTQSPTHLIKTRGQQVTLRCSPKSGHDTVSWYQQALGQGPQFIFQYYEEEERQRGNFPDRFSGHQFPNYSSELNVNALLLGDSALYLCASSSRTGKQPQHFGDGTRLSIL.

This sequence joins TRBV10-3 and TRBJ2-1, with TRBD2 matching 8 bases. Germline V CDR1 and CDR2: ENHRY, SYGVKD. The J segment lost 13 bases and the V segment lost 2 bases, leaving 10 bases of the junction unmatched. The CDR3 has 14 amino acids. CDR3 coding DNA: TGTGCCATCAGTGAGCCGCGGACTAGCCCTCGCCAGTTCTTC. Its protein product is CAISEPRTSPRQFF.

The chain has TRBV18 and TRBJ1-1, with D possibly being TRBD1 (5 bases). V lost 3 bases and J 2 bases, leaving 10 bases between the germline ends. In germline, CDR1 is KGHSH, CDR2 LQKENI. The CDR3 sequence is 14 residues long. CDR3 coding DNA: TGTGCCAGCTCACCGAACCAGGGAAACACTGAAGCTTTCTTT. Amino acid sequence: CASSPNQGNTEAFF. Combining the CDR3 with reference TRBV18 and TRBJ1-1 gives the whole variable domain NAGVMQNPRHLVRRRGQEARLRCSPMKGHSHVYWYRQLPEEGLKFMVYLQKENIIDESGMPKERFSAEFPKEGPSILRIQQVVRGDSAAYFCASSPNQGNTEAFFGQGTRLTVV.

The V and J genes are TRBV4-2 and TRBJ2-7; 9 nucleotides match TRBD2. Germline V lookup: CDR1 LGHNA, CDR2 YNFKEQ. The CDR3 has 15 residues. V shed 4 bases, J shed 5 bases, and the junction held 9 bases outside the gene matches. CDR3 in amino acids: CASSLLSGRRDEQYF. The CDR3 nucleotides read TGTGCCAGCAGCCTCCTTAGCGGGAGACGCGACGAGCAGTACTTC.

This clone occurred many times. This chain uses TRBV6-5 with TRBJ2-6; D is ambiguous. The V end was cut by 4 bases, the J end by 4 bases, with 5 bases between. This CDR3 is 13 amino acids long. Looked up from germline, CDR1 is MNHEY and CDR2 is SVGAGI. CDR3 bases: TGTGCCAGCAGTTTAGGCGGGGCCAACGTCCTGACTTTC. It encodes CASSLGGANVLTF.

This chain connects TRBV11-2 to TRBJ2-3; 8 nucleotides match TRBD2. The CDR3 sequence is 14 residues long. Germline V gene sequence: CDR1 SGHAT, CDR2 FQNNGV. Trimming removed 5 bases from V and 7 bases from J; junction bases left unmatched: 8. For the CDR3, the DNA is TGTGCCAGCAGCCTCAATCCGGGAGGGAATACGCAGTATTTT. Encoded protein: CASSLNPGGNTQYF.

The chain carries TRBV7-3 and TRBJ1-1; 7 nucleotides match TRBD1. Germline loops: CDR1 SGHTA, CDR2 FQGTGA. The length of the CDR3 is 15 residues. With V trimmed by 5 bases and J by 1 base, 7 bases remained unmatched. CDR3 amino acids: CASSPSGQPNTEAFF. The CDR3 DNA reads TGTGCCAGCAGCCCTTCGGGACAGCCGAACACTGAAGCTTTCTTT.

CDR3 residues: CASSPDRVNSPLHF. CDR3 DNA sequence: TGTGCCAGCAGTCCCGACAGGGTAAATTCACCCCTCCACTTT. J is TRBJ1-6 and V is TRBV6-5; TRBD1 agrees at 7 bases. CDR3 length: 14 residues. CDR1 is MNHEY, CDR2 SVGAGI, per germline. V gave up 5 bases and J gave up 7 bases; unmatched junction bases: 5.

The rearrangement uses TRBV9 and TRBJ2-7; 10 bases match TRBD2. J gave up 5 bases and V 4 bases, and 9 bases lay outside the gene matches. The CDR3 is made up of 15 amino acids. Germline values: CDR1 SGDLS, CDR2 YYNGEE. CDR3 in DNA: TGTGCCAGCAGCCTTACAGGGACTAGCGTAAACGAGCAGTACTTC. Translated: CASSLTGTSVNEQYF.

This sequence joins TRBV9 and TRBJ1-2, with D possibly being TRBD1 (6 bases). CDR1 is SGDLS and CDR2 is YYNGEE in the germline V gene. CDR3 length: 13 amino acids. V was shortened by 4 bases and J by 8 bases, with 15 bases between the two germline ends. The CDR3 here is CASSPGGRRGYTF. The CDR3 nucleotides are TGTGCCAGCAGCCCCGGGGGCAGGAGGGGCTACACCTTC.

The rearrangement uses TRBV7-6 and TRBJ2-7; the match to TRBD1 covers 10 bases. In germline, CDR1 is SGHVS, CDR2 FNYEAQ. The CDR3 is 18 residues long. Trimming took 4 bases from V and 2 from J; bases not matched to a gene: 14. Here the CDR3 DNA reads TGTGCCAGCAGCTCCCGGCGGACAGACAGGGGGCATCCCTACGAGCAGTACTTC. Translating it yields CASSSRRTDRGHPYEQYF.

The rearrangement joins TRBV5-1 to TRBJ2-1; D unclear. The length of the CDR3 is 13 residues. Germline CDR1 is SGHRS and CDR2 is YFSETQ. V lost 4 bases to trimming and J lost 2 bases, with 7 bases between them. CDR3: CASSEDTYNEQFF. CDR3 nucleotide sequence: TGCGCCAGCAGCGAAGACACCTACAATGAGCAGTTCTTC.

In this sample, this clone turned up a few times. The gene calls are TRBV10-2 and TRBJ2-1; D is unclear. Germline V CDR1 and CDR2: WSHSY, SAAADI. The CDR3 is 13 residues long. Trimming pared 9 bases from V and 10 bases from J, leaving 19 bases between. As DNA, the CDR3 is TGCGCCAGACCGGCCAGCCCGGTAGAAGAGCAGTTCTTC. The encoded protein is CARPASPVEEQFF.

As for this clone: This same CDR3 is encoded by further DNA sequences in the sample. V usage is TRBV19 and J usage is TRBJ2-7; 12 bases fit TRBD2. The germline CDR1 and CDR2 sequences are LNHDA and SQIVND (reference sequence). V shed 5 bases and J 2 bases; nucleotides not matched to a gene: 1. The CDR3 runs to 14 residues. CDR3 residues: CASSLAGGPYEQYF. CDR3 DNA sequence: TGTGCCAGTAGTCTAGCGGGAGGGCCCTACGAGCAGTACTTC.

The DNA of the CDR3 is TGTGCCAGCAACATAAGAGATACGCAGTATTTT. Its translation is CASNIRDTQYF. The gene calls are TRBV2 and TRBJ2-3, with D uncertain. CDR1 and CDR2 from the germline V gene are SNHLY and FYNNEI. V lost 7 bases and J lost 5, with 7 bases in between. The CDR3 totals 11 residues.

The gene calls are TRBV7-2 and TRBJ2-7; D possibly corresponds to TRBD2 (6 bases). Germline CDR1 is SGHTA and CDR2 is FQGNSA. V was cut by 1 base and J by 3 bases, with 10 bases left in between. The length of the CDR3 is 14 residues. The CDR3 here is CASSLGLAHYEQYF. The DNA of the CDR3 is TGTGCCAGCAGCTTAGGGCTAGCGCACTACGAGCAGTACTTC.

The chain has TRBV5-1 and TRBJ2-1; 7 bases are shared with TRBD2. V shed 6 bases, J shed 9 bases, and the junction held 6 bases outside the gene matches. This CDR3 is 12 amino acids long. Per the germline V gene, CDR1 is SGHRS and CDR2 is YFSETQ. The DNA of the CDR3 is TGCGCCAGCACCCCTTCGGGGGGTGAGCAGTTCTTC. Residues: CASTPSGGEQFF. The entire variable domain, with the rest obtained from reference TRBV5-1 and TRBJ2-1, is as follows: KAGVTQTPRYLIKTRGQQVTLSCSPISGHRSVSWYQQTPGQGLQFLFEYFSETQRNKGNFPGRFSGRQFSNSRSEMNVSTLELGDSALYLCASTPSGGEQFFGPGTRLTVL.

About this clone: The same CDR3 also results from other DNA sequences found in this sample. V gene TRBV27 combines with J gene TRBJ2-7; the D is unclear. Germline CDR1 reads MNHEY; CDR2 reads SMNVEV (reference sequence). Trimming cost V 5 bases and J 3 bases, with 8 bases left between them. The CDR3 extends over 12 amino acids. This CDR3 is CASSPQGYEQYF. CDR3 bases: TGTGCCAGCAGTCCTCAAGGCTACGAGCAGTACTTC.

This clone has a handful of counts. The CDR3 loop reads CASSPPERETYNEQFF. The CDR3 nucleotides read TGTGCCAGCAGTCCTCCCGAGCGGGAGACCTACAATGAGCAGTTCTTC. The rearrangement uses TRBV28 and TRBJ2-1, with 8 bases lining up with TRBD2. Unmatched junction bases numbered 8, after V lost 5 bases and J lost 2 bases. CDR3 size: 16 residues. Germline V gene sequence: CDR1 MDHEN, CDR2 SYDVKM.

There are a few counts of this clone. The genes are TRBV5-1 and TRBJ2-2; possible D gene TRBD2, 6 bases. CDR3 size: 15 residues. The germline gives CDR1 SGHRS, CDR2 YFSETQ. Trimming took off 0 bases at V and 5 bases at J, with 11 bases between the two ends. The CDR3 sequence: CASSLAEGLTGELFF. DNA for the CDR3: TGCGCCAGCAGCTTGGCGGAGGGGCTAACCGGGGAGCTGTTTTTT.